This entry lists 25 T cell receptor beta chains sequenced from one sample in a study of post-analysis software for immune sequencing data. Broader study findings: Relative to controls, patients had about five TRBV segments at higher frequency, with TRBV5-6, TRBV5-1 and TRBV20-1 among these.

Their antigens remain unidentified. cDNA libraries for TCR beta contained unique molecular identifiers. TCRdb re-called the PCR reads through MiXCR, storing one row per CDR3 protein. The table includes about 820,000 distinct CDR3 sequences, 53% detected once. Sequenced sample: blood. The receptors originated from a girl aged 5 to 17 with multiple sclerosis.

The chain links TRBV5-6 to TRBJ2-4; tentatively, D is TRBD2 (6 bases). Trimming pared 2 bases from V and 3 bases from J, leaving 12 bases between. Germline CDR1 is SGHDT and CDR2 is YYEEEE. The CDR3 consists of 15 residues. CDR3 amino acids: CASSFSGPSKNIQYF. The CDR3 coding sequence is TGTGCCAGCAGCTTTAGCGGACCAAGCAAAAACATTCAGTACTTC.

The chain carries TRBV5-1 and TRBJ1-5, with TRBD1 matching 8 bases. Losses at the gene ends were 4 bases for V and 6 bases for J; bases not matched to a gene: 6. Germline CDR1 is SGHRS and CDR2 is YFSETQ. The length of the CDR3 is 14 residues. The CDR3 protein is CASSKTGGVQPQHF. Here the CDR3 DNA reads TGCGCCAGCAGCAAAACAGGGGGTGTTCAGCCCCAGCATTTT.

The chain couples TRBV7-9 to TRBJ2-1, with D possibly being TRBD1 (5 bases). Per germline, CDR1 SEHNR and CDR2 FQNEAQ (reference sequence). The CDR3 covers 17 residues. The V end was cut by 2 bases, the J end by 4 bases, with 18 bases between. The CDR3 DNA reads as TGTGCCAGCAGCTTAAGGGGCTTGGGGCCCTCGTACAATGAGCAGTTCTTC. Translated: CASSLRGLGPSYNEQFF.

Only a few counts were recorded for this clonotype. This CDR3 is CSAMREGVYNEQFF. In DNA, the CDR3 is TGCAGTGCTATGCGGGAGGGGGTTTACAATGAGCAGTTCTTC. V and J are TRBV20-1 and TRBJ2-1; 9 bases are a match to TRBD2. V shed 4 bases and J 4 bases; nucleotides not matched to a gene: 5. This CDR3 region has 14 residues. In germline, CDR1 is DFQATT, CDR2 SNEGSKA (reference sequence).

V gene TRBV3-1 combines with J gene TRBJ1-6, with unresolved D. The CDR3 consists of 13 residues. The germline V gene encodes CDR1 LGHDT and CDR2 YNNKEL (reference sequence). Trimming stripped 2 bases from V and 11 bases from J, with 10 bases between. The CDR3 here is CASSQWTQTPLHF. For the CDR3, the DNA is TGTGCCAGCAGCCAATGGACCCAGACACCCCTCCACTTT. Based on the CDR3 plus reference TRBV3-1 and TRBJ1-6, the full variable domain is DTAVSQTPKYLVTQMGNDKSIKCEQNLGHDTMYWYKQDSKKFLKIMFSYNNKELIINETVPNRFSPKSPDKAHLNLHINSLELGDSAVYFCASSQWTQTPLHFGNGTRLTVT.

This clonotype has more than one count but fewer than ten. The rearrangement uses TRBV7-6 and TRBJ2-7; 13 positions agree with TRBD2. CDR3 length: 15 residues. In germline, CDR1 is SGHVS, CDR2 FNYEAQ. Trimming removed 5 bases from V and 9 bases from J; junction bases left unmatched: 10. The CDR3 sequence is CASSRGLAGPEVQYF. CDR3 in DNA: TGTGCCAGCAGCCGGGGACTAGCGGGGCCCGAGGTGCAGTACTTC.

This clonotype was found a few times. The chain couples TRBV20-1 to TRBJ2-4; D is unclear. Germline V gene sequence: CDR1 DFQATT, CDR2 SNEGSKA (reference sequence). CDR3 length: 15 amino acids. Trimming left V 3 bases short and J 0 bases short, with 12 bases between. DNA of the CDR3: TGCAGTGCTAGTGGCAGAGAGGTAGCCAAAAACATTCAGTACTTC. It yields the protein CSASGREVAKNIQYF.

The chain joins TRBV11-2 to TRBJ1-4, with 8 bases that match TRBD1. The CDR3 is 15 residues long. Trimming removed 5 bases from V and 6 bases from J; junction bases left unmatched: 8. Germline V CDR1 and CDR2: SGHAT, FQNNGV. The CDR3 here is CASSPGRGPDEKLFF. CDR3 DNA: TGTGCCAGCAGCCCAGGCAGGGGGCCAGATGAAAAACTGTTTTTT. The variable domain in full, with the rest retrieved from reference TRBV11-2 and TRBJ1-4, is EAGVAQSPRYKIIEKRQSVAFWCNPISGHATLYWYQQILGQGPKLLIQFQNNGVVDDSQLPKDRFSAERLKGVDSTLKIQPAKLEDSAVYLCASSPGRGPDEKLFFGSGTQLSVL.

This clonotype came up a few times. The chain is built from TRBV29-1 and TRBJ2-3, with D possibly called TRBD1 or TRBD2 (6 bases each). V dropped 7 bases and J dropped 6 bases, with 17 bases sitting between them. Germline CDR1 is SQVTM and CDR2 is ANQGSEA. There are 13 residues in the CDR3. CDR3 nucleotide sequence: TGCAGCGCCGGGGGCGCAGGAGGGGATACGCAGTATTTT. It yields the protein CSAGGAGGDTQYF.

This chain joins TRBV5-8 and TRBJ2-5, with D tentatively TRBD1 (6 bases). Between the trimmed V and J ends, which lost 5 bases and 5 bases, there was a span of 13 bases. The length of the CDR3 is 13 residues. Germline V lookup: CDR1 SGHTS, CDR2 YDEGEE. For the CDR3, the DNA is TGTGCCAGCAGAAGGACAGCCGTCGAGACCCAGTACTTC. This encodes CASRRTAVETQYF. Filled out from reference TRBV5-8 and TRBJ2-5, the complete variable domain reads EAGVTQSPTHLIKTRGQQATLRCSPISGHTSVYWYQQALGLGLQFLLWYDEGEERNRGNFPPRFSGRQFPNYSSELNVNALELEDSALYLCASRRTAVETQYFGPGTRLLVL.

The chain uses TRBV3-1 and TRBJ2-7, with D perhaps TRBD2 (6 bases). The CDR3 totals 14 residues. V was trimmed by 3 bases and J by 0 bases, leaving 9 bases between them. Germline V CDR1 and CDR2: LGHDT, YNNKEL (reference sequence). The chain's CDR3 is CASSQRDFSYEQYF. CDR3 DNA: TGTGCCAGCAGCCAGCGGGACTTCTCCTACGAGCAGTACTTC.

This chain uses TRBV9 with TRBJ2-1; 7 bases align to TRBD1. CDR3 length: 15 amino acids. V shed 4 bases, J shed 1 base, and the junction held 5 bases outside the gene matches. CDR1 and CDR2 from the germline V gene are SGDLS and YYNGEE. The CDR3 sequence is CASSPKDRSYNEQFF. The CDR3, as DNA: TGTGCCAGCAGCCCCAAGGACAGGTCCTACAATGAGCAGTTCTTC.

The chain is built from TRBV5-1 and TRBJ2-1, with D possibly matching TRBD2 (6 bases). Germline CDR1 reads SGHRS; CDR2 reads YFSETQ. This CDR3 comprises 15 residues. V lost 0 bases, J lost 6 bases, and 13 bases lay in between. CDR3 nucleotide sequence: TGCGCCAGCAGCTTGGGACTAGTCGTGGCCAATGAGCAGTTCTTC. This gives the protein CASSLGLVVANEQFF.

This chain joins TRBV5-1 and TRBJ1-5; D is undetermined. The CDR3 has 13 residues. Between the trimmed V and J ends, which lost 4 bases and 2 bases, there was a span of 7 bases. Germline assignment: CDR1 SGHRS and CDR2 YFSETQ. In DNA form, the CDR3 reads TGCGCCAGCAGCGTGGACGGCAATCAGCCCCAGCATTTT. Translation gives CASSVDGNQPQHF.

This clonotype occurred a few times. The rearrangement uses TRBV4-1 and TRBJ1-1; D not resolved. Trimming pared 0 bases from V and 5 bases from J, leaving 7 bases between. This CDR3 is built from 13 residues. CDR1 is MGHRA and CDR2 is YSYEKL in the germline V gene. CDR3 sequence reads: CASSQDGRTEAFF. CDR3 nucleotides: TGCGCCAGCAGCCAAGATGGCAGAACTGAAGCTTTCTTT.

This clonotype was observed a handful of times. This chain connects TRBV7-9 to TRBJ2-3; D is unclear. Per germline, CDR1 SEHNR and CDR2 FQNEAQ (reference sequence). This CDR3 is 15 amino acids long. The V gene lost 5 bases and the J gene lost 1 base, with 13 bases spanning the gap. Here the CDR3 DNA reads TGTGCCAGCAGCCAAGCTCGGGTCCGCACAGATACGCAGTATTTT. It translates to CASSQARVRTDTQYF.

The CDR3 DNA sequence: TGTGCCAGCAGTGAATTTGGGCTAGGGTCCCAAGAGACCCAGTACTTC. Translation: CASSEFGLGSQETQYF. The V and J genes are TRBV25-1 and TRBJ2-5; no clear D gene. V gave up 1 base and J gave up 1 base, with 13 bases separating them. Germline CDR1 and CDR2: MGHDK and SYGVNS. The CDR3 is 16 residues long.

The rearrangement uses TRBV5-1 and TRBJ2-5; D is unclear. The CDR3 contains 13 residues. V was shortened by 1 base and J by 5 bases, with 9 bases between the two germline ends. Looked up from germline, CDR1 is SGHRS and CDR2 is YFSETQ. The CDR3 loop is CASSLTKGETQYF. Written as DNA, the CDR3 is TGCGCCAGCAGCTTGACTAAAGGGGAGACCCAGTACTTC.

The CDR3, as DNA: TGTGCCAGCAGCCAACCGGGACAACGTGGCGGCTACACCTTC. Its translation: CASSQPGQRGGYTF. The chain links TRBV3-1 to TRBJ1-2; the D gene is possibly TRBD1 (6 bases). Germline V gene lookup returns CDR1 LGHDT and CDR2 YNNKEL (reference sequence). The CDR3 is 14 residues long. With 2 bases removed from V and 8 bases from J, the gap between germline ends came to 15 bases.

This clonotype was recorded once. This rearrangement joins TRBV5-5 to TRBJ2-1; D not certain. Trimming stripped 0 bases from V and 9 bases from J, with 13 bases between. Germline CDR1 and CDR2: SGHKS and YYEKEE (reference sequence). The length of the CDR3 is 14 residues. The CDR3 coding sequence is TGTGCCAGCAGCTTGGGGACGGCCCAACGTGAGCAGTTCTTC. This encodes CASSLGTAQREQFF.

V is TRBV20-1 and J is TRBJ2-1; the D gene could be TRBD1 or TRBD2 (5 bases each). The germline V gene encodes CDR1 DFQATT and CDR2 SNEGSKA (reference sequence). The V gene lost 6 bases and the J gene lost 4 bases, with 16 bases spanning the gap. The CDR3 loop spans 14 amino acids. Here the CDR3 DNA reads TGCAGTGCCCATCAAACGGGGACGTACAATGAGCAGTTCTTC. Translating it yields CSAHQTGTYNEQFF.

This chain connects TRBV10-3 to TRBJ2-5; D is possibly TRBD2 (5 bases). V lost 6 bases, J lost 4 bases, and 18 bases lay in between. The CDR3 is 15 amino acids. Germline CDR1 reads ENHRY; CDR2 reads SYGVKD. CDR3 region: CAIRGLNGERETQYF. CDR3 nucleotides: TGTGCCATCAGAGGTTTGAACGGGGAGCGAGAGACCCAGTACTTC.

The V call is TRBV20-1, the J call TRBJ2-5; 13 nucleotides line up with TRBD2. Germline V gives CDR1 DFQATT, CDR2 SNEGSKA (reference sequence). Trimming at V came to 3 bases and at J to 11 bases, leaving 12 bases not matched to a gene. The CDR3 length is 15 residues. The CDR3, as DNA: TGCAGTGCTAGGGCGGGACTAGCGGGGTACAATGAGCAGTACTTC. Amino acid sequence: CSARAGLAGYNEQYF.

This clonotype appeared a few times. V gene TRBV9 combines with J gene TRBJ2-7; the D is unclear. Trimming took off 0 bases at V and 0 bases at J, with 13 bases between the two ends. Germline V gene sequence: CDR1 SGDLS, CDR2 YYNGEE. The CDR3 has 16 amino acids. CDR3 sequence: CASSVAGGLTSYEQYF. In nucleotides, the CDR3 is TGTGCCAGCAGCGTAGCTGGTGGTCTAACCTCCTACGAGCAGTACTTC.

The sample holds a few counts of this clonotype. This chain connects TRBV20-1 to TRBJ1-5; D call uncertain. Looked up from germline, CDR1 is DFQATT and CDR2 is SNEGSKA (reference sequence). This CDR3 has 13 residues. The ends were cut back, 2 bases at V and 11 bases at J, with 16 bases in the middle. This CDR3 reads CSARRELGPAQHF. The CDR3 DNA reads TGCAGTGCTAGAAGGGAACTCGGGCCAGCCCAGCATTTT.